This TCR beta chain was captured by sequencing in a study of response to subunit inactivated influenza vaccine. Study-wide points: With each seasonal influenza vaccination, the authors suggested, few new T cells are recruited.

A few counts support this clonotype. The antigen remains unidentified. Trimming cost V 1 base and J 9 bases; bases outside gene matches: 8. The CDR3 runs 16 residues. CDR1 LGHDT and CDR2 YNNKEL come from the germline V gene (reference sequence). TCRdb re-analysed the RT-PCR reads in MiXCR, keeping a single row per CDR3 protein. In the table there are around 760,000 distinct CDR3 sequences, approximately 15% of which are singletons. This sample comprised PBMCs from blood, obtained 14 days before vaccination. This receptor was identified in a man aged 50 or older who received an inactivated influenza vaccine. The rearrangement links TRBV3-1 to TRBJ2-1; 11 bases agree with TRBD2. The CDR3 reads CASSQAFSGRAAEQFF. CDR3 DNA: TGTGCCAGCAGCCAAGCTTTTAGCGGGAGGGCCGCTGAGCAGTTCTTC.